A selection of T cell receptor beta chains follows, all from one sample in a study of CD8+ T cells in alopecia areata. Sequencing was performed with immunoSEQ multiplex PCR; in TCRdb, only in-frame clones are kept and a portion is missing. The data show roughly 120,000 clones, 55% to 60% seen once. The sequences come from CD4+ T cells sorted from blood, collected at week 24, from a patient treated with tofacitinib. These TCRs come from a human donor with alopecia areata. CDR3s include the opening cysteine and the closing phenylalanine or tryptophan. D genes are given only for firm matches. Clone size is shown for a subset of rows, as once, few, many or a class of expanded clone.

d_gene: NA; j_gene: TRBJ1-2; v_gene: TRBV25-1; abundance: few; CDR3aa: CASSEGANYGYTF; CDR3nt: TGTGCCAGCAGTGAGGGGGCTAACTATGGCTACACCTTC
d_gene: TRBD1; j_gene: TRBJ1-1; v_gene: TRBV2; abundance: once; CDR3aa: CASSEDRDGTWNTEAFF; CDR3nt: TGTGCCAGCAGTGAGGACAGGGATGGGACTTGGAACACTGAAGCTTTCTTT
d_gene: NA; j_gene: TRBJ1-2; v_gene: TRBV4-1; abundance: NA; CDR3aa: CASSQVRTAYGYTF; CDR3nt: TGCGCCAGCAGCCAAGTCCGGACAGCCTATGGCTACACCTTC
d_gene: NA; j_gene: TRBJ1-1; v_gene: TRBV29-1; abundance: few; CDR3aa: CSGHLQGRTEAFF; CDR3nt: TGCAGCGGCCACCTCCAGGGGCGGACTGAAGCTTTCTTT
d_gene: NA; j_gene: TRBJ1-1; v_gene: TRBV7-2; abundance: NA; CDR3aa: CASSLRTDMNTEAFF; CDR3nt: TGTGCCAGCAGCTTACGGACGGACATGAACACTGAAGCTTTCTTT
d_gene: NA; j_gene: TRBJ2-5; v_gene: TRBV2; abundance: NA; CDR3aa: CASSEGGLARSQYF; CDR3nt: TGTGCCAGCAGTGAAGGGGGACTGGCGAGGTCCCAGTACTTC
d_gene: TRBD1; j_gene: TRBJ1-6; v_gene: TRBV4-1; abundance: NA; CDR3aa: CASSQDPTGVNSPLHF; CDR3nt: TGCGCCAGCAGCCAAGATCCGACAGGGGTCAATTCACCCCTCCACTTT
d_gene: TRBD1; j_gene: TRBJ2-2; v_gene: TRBV19; abundance: NA; CDR3aa: CASSRQGNTGELFF; CDR3nt: TGTGCCAGTAGTAGACAGGGCAACACCGGGGAGCTGTTTTTT
d_gene: NA; j_gene: TRBJ1-2; v_gene: TRBV4-2; abundance: few; CDR3aa: CASSTGLNYGYTF; CDR3nt: TGTGCCAGCAGCACAGGACTAAACTATGGCTACACCTTC
d_gene: NA; j_gene: TRBJ2-7; v_gene: TRBV29-1; abundance: few; CDR3aa: CSVVRSNYEQYF; CDR3nt: TGCAGCGTTGTTCGGAGCAACTACGAGCAGTACTTC
d_gene: TRBD2; j_gene: TRBJ2-5; v_gene: TRBV11-2; abundance: NA; CDR3aa: CASSLEGLASRAQYF; CDR3nt: TGTGCCAGCAGCTTAGAAGGACTAGCGTCGAGGGCCCAGTACTTC
d_gene: NA; j_gene: TRBJ1-5; v_gene: TRBV4-1; abundance: NA; CDR3aa: CASSQDGQGRQPQHF; CDR3nt: TGCGCCAGCAGCCAAGACGGCCAGGGTCGACAGCCCCAGCATTTT
d_gene: TRBD1; j_gene: TRBJ1-2; v_gene: TRBV4-3; abundance: NA; CDR3aa: CASSPDRGDGGYTF; CDR3nt: TGCGCCAGCAGCCCCGACAGGGGAGACGGGGGCTACACCTTC
d_gene: TRBD1; j_gene: TRBJ2-7; v_gene: TRBV7-9; abundance: NA; CDR3aa: CASSEQGASHEQYF; CDR3nt: TGTGCCAGCAGCGAACAGGGGGCCAGCCACGAGCAGTACTTC
d_gene: NA; j_gene: TRBJ2-7; v_gene: TRBV7-2; abundance: few; CDR3aa: CASIGVGGAEEQYF; CDR3nt: TGTGCCAGCATCGGAGTTGGGGGCGCGGAGGAGCAGTACTTC
d_gene: NA; j_gene: TRBJ2-6; v_gene: TRBV19; abundance: NA; CDR3aa: CASSHGRVAGANVLTF; CDR3nt: TGTGCCAGTAGCCACGGGCGGGTGGCTGGGGCCAACGTCCTGACTTTC
d_gene: NA; j_gene: TRBJ1-1; v_gene: TRBV30; abundance: NA; CDR3aa: CAWSVTANTEAFF; CDR3nt: TGTGCCTGGAGTGTAACGGCGAACACTGAAGCTTTCTTT
d_gene: NA; j_gene: TRBJ2-1; v_gene: TRBV4-3; abundance: few; CDR3aa: CASSHSTASSYNEQFF; CDR3nt: TGCGCCAGCAGCCACTCGACAGCCAGCTCCTACAATGAGCAGTTCTTC
d_gene: NA; j_gene: TRBJ2-1; v_gene: TRBV29-1; abundance: NA; CDR3aa: CSVRGYNEQFF; CDR3nt: TGCAGCGTTAGAGGGTACAATGAGCAGTTCTTC
d_gene: NA; j_gene: TRBJ2-2; v_gene: TRBV29-1; abundance: NA; CDR3aa: CSVGMGAGTGELFF; CDR3nt: TGCAGCGTCGGGATGGGGGCGGGAACCGGGGAGCTGTTTTTT
d_gene: NA; j_gene: TRBJ2-3; v_gene: TRBV5-1; abundance: NA; CDR3aa: CASSLLVTITDTQYF; CDR3nt: TGCGCCAGCAGCTTGCTTGTGACTATCACAGATACGCAGTATTTT
d_gene: NA; j_gene: TRBJ1-2; v_gene: TRBV4-2; abundance: NA; CDR3aa: CASSQERSSNYGYTF; CDR3nt: TGTGCCAGCAGCCAAGAAAGGTCCTCAAACTATGGCTACACCTTC
d_gene: NA; j_gene: TRBJ1-2; v_gene: TRBV28; abundance: NA; CDR3aa: CASSLEGGIYGYTF; CDR3nt: TGTGCCAGCAGTTTGGAGGGAGGGATCTATGGCTACACCTTC
d_gene: TRBD2; j_gene: TRBJ2-1; v_gene: TRBV6-1; abundance: NA; CDR3aa: CASSGGSGGNEQFF; CDR3nt: TGTGCCAGCAGTGGAGGTAGCGGGGGAAATGAGCAGTTCTTC
d_gene: TRBD1; j_gene: TRBJ2-3; v_gene: TRBV5-4; abundance: NA; CDR3aa: CASSQGDRGRSTQYF; CDR3nt: TGTGCCAGCAGCCAAGGGGACAGGGGGCGCAGTACGCAGTATTTT
d_gene: TRBD1; j_gene: TRBJ1-2; v_gene: TRBV7-9; abundance: NA; CDR3aa: CASTPTGYGYTF; CDR3nt: TGTGCCAGCACCCCGACAGGGTATGGCTACACCTTC
d_gene: NA; j_gene: TRBJ2-5; v_gene: TRBV29-1; abundance: NA; CDR3aa: CSVDKGGLGETQYF; CDR3nt: TGCAGCGTTGACAAAGGGGGGCTAGGGGAGACCCAGTACTTC
d_gene: NA; j_gene: TRBJ1-6; v_gene: TRBV5-1; abundance: NA; CDR3aa: CASSTLVGRTNSPLHF; CDR3nt: TGCGCCAGCAGCACGTTGGTGGGACGGACCAATTCACCCCTCCACTTT
d_gene: TRBD1; j_gene: TRBJ1-1; v_gene: TRBV7-8; abundance: NA; CDR3aa: CASSLDRVGF; CDR3nt: TGTGCCAGCAGCTTGGACAGGGTAGGGTTT
d_gene: NA; j_gene: TRBJ2-5; v_gene: TRBV7-9; abundance: few; CDR3aa: CASSFRETQYF; CDR3nt: TGTGCCAGCAGCTTTAGAGAGACCCAGTACTTC
d_gene: NA; j_gene: TRBJ2-2; v_gene: TRBV6-1; abundance: NA; CDR3aa: CASSVTANTGELFF; CDR3nt: TGTGCCAGCAGTGTTACAGCAAACACCGGGGAGCTGTTTTTT
d_gene: NA; j_gene: TRBJ2-3; v_gene: TRBV7-9; abundance: NA; CDR3aa: CASSFRFYTDTQYF; CDR3nt: TGTGCCAGCAGCTTTCGGTTTTACACAGATACGCAGTATTTT
d_gene: NA; j_gene: TRBJ1-4; v_gene: TRBV5-1; abundance: NA; CDR3aa: CASSLVPGGSNEKLFF; CDR3nt: TGCGCCAGCAGCTTGGTTCCGGGCGGATCAAATGAAAAACTGTTTTTT
d_gene: NA; j_gene: TRBJ2-1; v_gene: TRBV5-6; abundance: few; CDR3aa: CASSSPPGVLEQFF; CDR3nt: TGTGCCAGCAGCTCCCCCCCGGGGGTACTTGAGCAGTTCTTC
d_gene: NA; j_gene: TRBJ2-7; v_gene: TRBV15; abundance: NA; CDR3aa: CATSFWGSYEQYF; CDR3nt: TGTGCCACCAGCTTTTGGGGGAGCTACGAGCAGTACTTC
d_gene: NA; j_gene: TRBJ1-1; v_gene: TRBV7-2; abundance: once; CDR3aa: CASSLGGGLNTEAFF; CDR3nt: TGTGCCAGCAGCTTGGGGGGCGGACTGAACACTGAAGCTTTCTTT
d_gene: NA; j_gene: TRBJ2-3; v_gene: TRBV2; abundance: NA; CDR3aa: CASTDSWADTQYF; CDR3nt: TGTGCCAGCACGGACTCGTGGGCAGATACGCAGTATTTT
d_gene: TRBD1; j_gene: TRBJ1-6; v_gene: TRBV9; abundance: NA; CDR3aa: CASSVGGQMGSPLHF; CDR3nt: TGTGCCAGCAGCGTAGGGGGACAGATGGGGTCACCCCTCCACTTT
d_gene: NA; j_gene: TRBJ2-6; v_gene: TRBV11-2; abundance: few; CDR3aa: CASSQDSSGANVLTF; CDR3nt: TGTGCCAGCAGCCAAGACAGCTCTGGGGCCAACGTCCTGACTTTC
d_gene: NA; j_gene: TRBJ1-1; v_gene: TRBV29-1; abundance: NA; CDR3aa: CSVEGVLNTEAFF; CDR3nt: TGCAGCGTGGAGGGGGTTCTGAACACTGAAGCTTTCTTT